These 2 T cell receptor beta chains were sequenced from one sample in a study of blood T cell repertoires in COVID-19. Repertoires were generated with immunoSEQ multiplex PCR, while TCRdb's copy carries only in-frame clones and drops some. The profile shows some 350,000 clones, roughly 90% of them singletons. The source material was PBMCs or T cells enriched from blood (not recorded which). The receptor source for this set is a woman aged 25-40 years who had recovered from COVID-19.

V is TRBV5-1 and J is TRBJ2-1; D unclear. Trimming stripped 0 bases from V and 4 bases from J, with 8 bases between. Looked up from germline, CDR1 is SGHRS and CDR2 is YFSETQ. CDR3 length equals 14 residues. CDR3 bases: TGCGCCAGCAGCTTGGTTTCCGTTTACAATGAGCAGTTCTTC. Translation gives CASSLVSVYNEQFF.

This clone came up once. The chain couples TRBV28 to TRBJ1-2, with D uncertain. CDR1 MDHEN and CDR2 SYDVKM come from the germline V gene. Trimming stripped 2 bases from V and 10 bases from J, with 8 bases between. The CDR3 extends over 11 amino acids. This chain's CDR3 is CASSLGQVYTF. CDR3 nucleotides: TGTGCCAGCAGTTTAGGGCAGGTCTACACCTTC.